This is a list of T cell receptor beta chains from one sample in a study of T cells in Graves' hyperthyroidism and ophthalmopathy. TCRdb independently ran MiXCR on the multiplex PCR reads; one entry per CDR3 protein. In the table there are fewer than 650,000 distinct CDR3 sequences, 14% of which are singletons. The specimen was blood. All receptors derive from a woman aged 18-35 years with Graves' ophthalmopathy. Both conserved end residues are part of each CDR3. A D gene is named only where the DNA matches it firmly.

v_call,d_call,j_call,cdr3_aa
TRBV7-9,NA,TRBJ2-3,CASSAPQLAGEADTQYF
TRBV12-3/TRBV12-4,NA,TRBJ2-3,CASSPGVSTDTQYF
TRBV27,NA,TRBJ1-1,CASSPSLQGGFTEAFF
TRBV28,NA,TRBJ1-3,CASSDPQQFSQGRSGNTIYF
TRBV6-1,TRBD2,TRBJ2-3,CASNLREFGLAKTQYF
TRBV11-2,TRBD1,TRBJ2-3,CASSWDRNTDTQYF
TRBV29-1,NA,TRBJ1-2,CSVEGAGGYTF
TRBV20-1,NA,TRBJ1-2,CSARGGGLNYGYTF
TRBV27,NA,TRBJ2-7,CASSFGGTDSYEQYF
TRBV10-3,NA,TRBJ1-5,CAISRQQGFGAPQHF
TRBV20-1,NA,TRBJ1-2,CSAKGVYGYTF
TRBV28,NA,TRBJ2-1,CASSGPREKSLHEQFF
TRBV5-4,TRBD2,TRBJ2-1,CASSPGLGGGDEQFF
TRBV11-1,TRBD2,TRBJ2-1,CASNNIAGGGDEQFF
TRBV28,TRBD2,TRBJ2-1,CASNYPGLAGNEQFF
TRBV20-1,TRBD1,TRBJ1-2,CSAPGGGLGYTF